A selection of T cell receptor beta chains follows, all from one sample in a study of shared clonotypes between healthy human individuals. Measured with immunoSEQ multiplex PCR; TCRdb has only the in-frame clones, and not every one. Of around 2,000,000 clones listed, about 95% are singletons. Sequences were obtained from naive CD8+ T cells sorted from blood. These receptors originate from a man between 18 and 29 years old in good health. Both conserved end residues are part of each CDR3. The D gene is left open where the match is weak. Where a row states a size, it is once, few, many or the class of an expanded clone; other rows omit it.

clone size,V gene,J gene,D gene,CDR3 DNA,CDR3 protein
-,TRBV4-3,TRBJ2-7,TRBD1,TGCGCCAGCAGCCTATCCTGGGGACAGGGCGTTTACGAGCAGTACTTC,CASSLSWGQGVYEQYF
-,TRBV10-2,TRBJ2-1,TRBD2,TGCGCCACCAGACTAGCGGGAGCGGGCAATGAGCAGTTCTTC,CATRLAGAGNEQFF
-,TRBV11-2,TRBJ2-3,-,TGTGCCAGCAGCTTAGCAGCCTGGGAGCTGACAGATACGCAGTATTTT,CASSLAAWELTDTQYF
-,TRBV27,TRBJ1-5,-,TGTGCCAGCAGTTTAGGGGGTAGTCAGCCCCAGCATTTT,CASSLGGSQPQHF
-,TRBV11-3,TRBJ2-7,TRBD2,TGTGCCAGCAGCTTAGATGGACTAGCGGGAGATTTGGGCGAGCAGTACTTC,CASSLDGLAGDLGEQYF
-,TRBV7-9,TRBJ2-5,TRBD1,TGTGCCAGCAGCTTAGGCCGGGACAGTATCCAAGAGACCCAGTACTTC,CASSLGRDSIQETQYF
once,TRBV19,TRBJ1-4,TRBD1,TGTGCCAGTAGCACCTGGTCCCGGACAGGGGTAGGAGAAAAACTGTTTTTT,CASSTWSRTGVGEKLFF
-,TRBV7-8,TRBJ2-2,TRBD1,TGTGCCAGCAGCTTCATGTTCGCAGGGGGCAACGGGGAGCTGTTTTTT,CASSFMFAGGNGELFF
-,TRBV19,TRBJ1-2,-,TGTGCCAGTAGTATAGATACCGGGACACTCGTCTCATACTATGGCTACACCTTC,CASSIDTGTLVSYYGYTF
-,TRBV11-2,TRBJ2-7,-,TGTGCCAGCGGGACCTACGAGCAGTACTTC,CASGTYEQYF
-,TRBV27,TRBJ2-1,-,TGTGCCAGCAGTTTATTGGCATTAGCCGAATACAATGAGCAGTTCTTC,CASSLLALAEYNEQFF
-,TRBV7-2,TRBJ2-5,-,TGTGCCAGCAGCCCGCGGCGGGCGACCGGAGAGACCCAGTACTTC,CASSPRRATGETQYF
-,TRBV28,TRBJ1-3,-,TGTGCCAGCAGTTTATGGGGCGGAGGCTCTGGAAACACCATATATTTT,CASSLWGGGSGNTIYF
-,TRBV6-5,TRBJ1-2,-,TGTGCCAGCAGTGACAGGCTAGATTATGGCTACACCTTC,CASSDRLDYGYTF
-,TRBV27,TRBJ2-7,-,TGTGCCAGCAGTTCTTCCGGCGGCGAGATATCCTACGAGCAGTACTTC,CASSSSGGEISYEQYF
-,TRBV6-6,TRBJ2-1,TRBD2,TGTGCCAGCAGGATGTGGACTAGCGGGGGATATGAGCAGTTCTTC,CASRMWTSGGYEQFF
-,TRBV29-1,TRBJ2-7,-,TGCAGCGTTGCCTGGGTAGCTGCTGCCTACGAGCAGTACTTC,CSVAWVAAAYEQYF
-,TRBV19,TRBJ2-1,-,TGTGCCAGTAGAGAGGGGGGTTGGTCCCTCGATGAGCAGTTCTTC,CASREGGWSLDEQFF
few,TRBV4-1,TRBJ1-5,TRBD1,TGCGCCAGCAGCCAAGAGGTTCAGGGGGTTCAGCCCCAGCATTTT,CASSQEVQGVQPQHF
once,TRBV19,TRBJ2-7,TRBD1,TGTGCCAGCCGTCAGGGGGCTTCCTACGAGCAGTACTTC,CASRQGASYEQYF
-,TRBV6-1,TRBJ2-7,-,TGTGCCAGCAGCGAATGGGGGGAGACGGGTGACGAGCAGTACTTC,CASSEWGETGDEQYF
-,TRBV5-1,TRBJ2-1,TRBD2,TGCGCCAGCAGGTCTAGCGGGGGTCCGAGTTACAATGAGCAGTTCTTC,CASRSSGGPSYNEQFF
-,TRBV11-2,TRBJ2-1,-,TGTGCCAGCAGCACATCTCGGGACCCGCGGGACAATGAGCAGTTCTTC,CASSTSRDPRDNEQFF
-,TRBV11-2,TRBJ1-1,-,TGTGCCAGCAGCTTAGTTTCAGGTGTTGAAGCTTTCTTT,CASSLVSGVEAFF
once,TRBV6-5,TRBJ1-1,-,TGTGCCAGCAGTTATGGCCGGAGTTCGGGGGCAGGTGCTTTCTTT,CASSYGRSSGAGAFF
-,TRBV27,TRBJ1-6,-,TGTGCCAGCACCCTGGGCGGCGCCGGTTCACCCCTCCACTTT,CASTLGGAGSPLHF
once,TRBV5-4,TRBJ1-5,TRBD1,TGTGCCAGCACCACCGAGTGGACAGGGGGCCCGTATAGCAATCAGCCCCAGCATTTT,CASTTEWTGGPYSNQPQHF
-,TRBV7-7,TRBJ2-2,TRBD1,TGTGCTAGCAGTGTCTCCGGGACAGGGGGCGACACCGGGGAGCTGTTTTTT,CASSVSGTGGDTGELFF
-,TRBV10-3,TRBJ1-4,-,TGTGCCATCAGTGAGTCTTATGGGCTAGGGGAAAAACTGTTTTTT,CAISESYGLGEKLFF
-,TRBV11-2,TRBJ2-1,-,TGTGCCAGCAGCCCCGATGGTAGGAACTCATACAATGAGCAGTTCTTC,CASSPDGRNSYNEQFF
-,TRBV11-2,TRBJ2-1,TRBD1,TGTGCCAGCAGCTACGGGACAGAGTACAATGAGCAGTTCTTC,CASSYGTEYNEQFF
-,TRBV10-2,TRBJ2-1,TRBD2,TGCGCCAGCAGTGATGGGGGGGTGTCCTACAATGAGCAGTTCTTC,CASSDGGVSYNEQFF
few,TRBV27,TRBJ1-1,-,TGTGCCAGCAGTTTAACAGGCAACACTGAAGCTTTCTTT,CASSLTGNTEAFF
-,TRBV7-6,TRBJ2-1,TRBD2,TGTGCCAGCAGCTCCGGTGGACTAGCAGGCAATGAGCAGTTCTTC,CASSSGGLAGNEQFF
-,TRBV30,TRBJ2-7,-,TGTGCCTGGCTTGGACCGCGTGGAGAGCAGTACTTC,CAWLGPRGEQYF
-,TRBV10-3,TRBJ2-3,TRBD2,TGTGCCATCAGTGCACTAGCGGTCGGCACAGATACGCAGTATTTT,CAISALAVGTDTQYF
-,TRBV4-1,TRBJ2-7,-,TGCGCCAGCAGCCCCCGCCCCGCGTCCTACGAGCAGTACTTC,CASSPRPASYEQYF
-,TRBV27,TRBJ2-3,-,TGTGCCAGCAGTTTGTACCAGGGTAACACAGATACGCAGTATTTT,CASSLYQGNTDTQYF
-,TRBV6-5,TRBJ2-3,TRBD2,TGTGCCAGCGGCGGGGAGGGGTGGTTCCCAGATACGCAGTATTTT,CASGGEGWFPDTQYF
-,TRBV7-9,TRBJ2-7,TRBD1,TGTGCCAGCAGCCAGTGGACAGGGCAACAGGAGCAGTACTTC,CASSQWTGQQEQYF
-,TRBV7-9,TRBJ2-5,TRBD2,TGTGCCAGCAGCGGGACTAGCGGAGGGGAGACCCAGTACTTC,CASSGTSGGETQYF
-,TRBV28,TRBJ2-1,-,TGTGCCAGCAGCACCAATGAGCAGTTCTTC,CASSTNEQFF
-,TRBV2,TRBJ2-7,-,TGTGCCAGCAGTGAATCGTGGGTTCGGACTGGGTCCTACGAGCAGTACTTC,CASSESWVRTGSYEQYF
-,TRBV10-1,TRBJ2-5,-,TGCGCCAGCAGTGAGAAGGGTCCTAGCTGGTACCAAGAGACCCAGTACTTC,CASSEKGPSWYQETQYF
once,TRBV5-8,TRBJ2-1,TRBD2,TGTGCCAGCAGCTTGACGGCGGGAGGAATCCATGAGCAGTTCTTC,CASSLTAGGIHEQFF
once,TRBV6-6,TRBJ1-3,TRBD1,TGTGCCAGCAGCCTAACAGGGGGCGCTACGGACACCATATATTTT,CASSLTGGATDTIYF
-,TRBV6-5,TRBJ2-7,-,TGTGCCAGCAGTTACGACAGACTACCGAGCTACGAGCAGTACTTC,CASSYDRLPSYEQYF
-,TRBV10-3,TRBJ1-6,-,TGTGCCATCAGTGAGTCGATACAGTCTAATTCACCCCTCCACTTT,CAISESIQSNSPLHF
-,TRBV11-2,TRBJ2-7,-,TGTGCCAGCAGCTTAGGGCAGCTCCTAACCTACGAGCAGTACTTC,CASSLGQLLTYEQYF
-,TRBV6-5,TRBJ2-7,-,TGTGCCAGCAGTTACTCTGAAAGTCTCGAGCAGTACTTC,CASSYSESLEQYF
-,TRBV30,TRBJ1-1,-,TGTGCCTGGAGTACCGGACAGCCTGAAGCTTTCTTT,CAWSTGQPEAFF
-,TRBV29-1,TRBJ1-1,-,TGCAGCGTTGAAATTTTTGACGGTTTGAACACTGAAGCTTTCTTT,CSVEIFDGLNTEAFF
-,TRBV4-1,TRBJ1-1,-,TGCGCCAGCAGGAAGGGCAGGGGATGGACTGAAGCTTTCTTT,CASRKGRGWTEAFF